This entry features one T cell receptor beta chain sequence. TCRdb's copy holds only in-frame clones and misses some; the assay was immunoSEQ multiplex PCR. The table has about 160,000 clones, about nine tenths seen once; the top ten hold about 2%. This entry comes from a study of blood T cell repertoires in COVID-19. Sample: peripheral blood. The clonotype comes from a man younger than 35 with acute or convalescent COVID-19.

The CDR3 DNA reads TGCGCCAGCAGCTTGGCGGGAGCTGGGGATACGCAGTATTTT. Encoded protein: CASSLAGAGDTQYF. The chain has TRBV5-1 and TRBJ2-3; TRBD2 might be the D (6 bases). CDR3 length: 14 residues. V was clipped by 0 bases and J by 6 bases, with 11 bases between them. The germline V gene has CDR1 SGHRS and CDR2 YFSETQ.